Shown below are 31 T cell receptor beta chains from a single sample sequenced in a study of shared clonotypes between healthy human individuals. Sequencing was performed with immunoSEQ multiplex PCR; in TCRdb, only in-frame clones are kept and a portion is missing. The table includes 2 million to 2.5 million clones, roughly 95% detected once. Sequencing was carried out using naive CD4+ T cells sorted from blood. Indicated subset: CD45RA+ positively selected. All receptors derive from a man aged 18 to 35 in good health.

The chain combines TRBV7-3 with TRBJ2-3; the match to TRBD1 covers 10 bases. Trimming removed 3 bases from V and 5 bases from J; junction bases left unmatched: 8. Per the germline V gene, CDR1 is SGHTA and CDR2 is FQGTGA. The CDR3 sequence is 16 residues long. As DNA, the CDR3 is TGTGCCAGCAGCTTCGCCGGGACAGGGGTGGGAGATACGCAGTATTTT. Translation: CASSFAGTGVGDTQYF. Looking up the rest from reference TRBV7-3 and TRBJ2-3 gives the full variable domain: GAGVSQTPSNKVTEKGKYVELRCDPISGHTALYWYRQSLGQGPEFLIYFQGTGAADDSGLPNDRFFAVRPEGSVSTLKIQRTERGDSAVYLCASSFAGTGVGDTQYFGPGTRLTVL.

The CDR3 DNA follows: TGTGCCAGCAGTCTTTCCGGGCCTAACTATGGCTACACCTTC. Translating gives CASSLSGPNYGYTF. The chain recombines TRBV28 with TRBJ1-2; no clear D. The CDR3 is made up of 14 amino acids. Germline V lookup: CDR1 MDHEN, CDR2 SYDVKM. The V and J ends lost 5 bases and 0 bases respectively, with 10 bases between them.

The chain employs TRBV30 and TRBJ2-5, with a possible D match to TRBD2 (5 bases). Looked up from germline, CDR1 is GTSNPN and CDR2 is SVGIG (reference sequence). The CDR3 has 15 amino acids. V lost 0 bases and J lost 2, with 13 bases in between. The CDR3 nucleotides are TGTGCCTGGAGTGTACTTCGCAGGACTCAAGAGACCCAGTACTTC. Protein: CAWSVLRRTQETQYF.

A few counts support this clone. The chain uses TRBV14 and TRBJ1-2; weak D call: TRBD1 (5 bases). There are 13 residues in the CDR3. Germline V gene lookup returns CDR1 SGHDN and CDR2 FVKESK. Deletions cut 3 bases from V and 10 bases from J, with 15 bases between. CDR3 DNA sequence: TGTGCCAGCAGCCATCGAGAGGGGCTGGACTACACCTTC. Translated: CASSHREGLDYTF.

The chain links TRBV2 to TRBJ2-4; TRBD1 agrees at 7 bases. The CDR3 consists of 15 residues. The V gene end was trimmed by 4 bases and the J gene end by 2 bases; junction bases not matched to a gene: 5. Per germline, CDR1 SNHLY and CDR2 FYNNEI. The CDR3 protein is CASSGDSASKNIQYF. CDR3 nucleotides: TGTGCCAGCAGTGGGGACAGCGCGTCCAAAAACATTCAGTACTTC.

The rearrangement joins TRBV18 to TRBJ2-7; D is perhaps TRBD1 (6 bases). The length of the CDR3 is 16 residues. V lost 4 bases to trimming and J lost 2 bases, with 18 bases between them. Germline CDR1 and CDR2: KGHSH and LQKENI. As DNA, the CDR3 is TGTGCCAGCTCACACTCGGGGACAAGGGGGACCTACGAGCAGTACTTC. Protein: CASSHSGTRGTYEQYF.

This clone was seen just once. The sample carries other DNA sequences with the same CDR3. The rearrangement links TRBV18 to TRBJ2-2; D may be TRBD1 or TRBD2 (5 bases each). CDR3 size: 14 residues. Germline lookup yields CDR1 KGHSH and CDR2 LQKENI. Trimming took off 2 bases at V and 3 bases at J, with 7 bases between the two ends. The CDR3 region has the DNA TGTGCCAGCTCACCAGGGGGAGACACCGGGGAGCTGTTTTTT. As protein: CASSPGGDTGELFF.

The chain uses TRBV19 and TRBJ1-2; the D gene is possibly TRBD1 (5 bases). The CDR3 loop spans 17 amino acids. CDR1 and CDR2 from the germline V gene are LNHDA and SQIVND (reference sequence). Trimming pared 9 bases from V and 4 bases from J, leaving 27 bases between. CDR3 bases: TGTGCCAGCTTCGACTTACAGGTCCCCAACCTTCCCTATGGCTACACCTTC. It yields the protein CASFDLQVPNLPYGYTF. Variable domain in full (rest from reference TRBV19 and TRBJ1-2): DGGITQSPKYLFRKEGQNVTLSCEQNLNHDAMYWYRQDPGQGLRLIYYSQIVNDFQKGDIAEGYSVSREKKESFPLTVTSAQKNPTAFYLCASFDLQVPNLPYGYTFGSGTRLTVV.

The genes are TRBV28 and TRBJ2-1; no clear D. Germline-derived CDR1 and CDR2 are MDHEN and SYDVKM. V gave up 4 bases and J gave up 7 bases, with 29 bases separating them. The CDR3 is made up of 19 amino acids. CDR3 sequence: CASSSLGVWIRKIGNEQFF. The CDR3 DNA sequence: TGTGCCAGCAGTTCTTTAGGTGTGTGGATCAGAAAGATTGGAAATGAGCAGTTCTTC.

The chain recombines TRBV2 with TRBJ1-1, with D possibly TRBD1 on 5 matching bases. The CDR3 has 12 amino acids. Germline values: CDR1 SNHLY, CDR2 FYNNEI. Trimming shortened V by 6 bases and J by 6 bases, and 11 bases separated the two germline ends. CDR3 nucleotide sequence: TGTGCCAGCAGCTCAGGGTTATCTGAAGCTTTCTTT. Translated, it gives CASSSGLSEAFF. Supplemented by reference TRBV2 and TRBJ1-1, the full variable domain reads EPEVTQTPSHQVTQMGQEVILRCVPISNHLYFYWYRQILGQKVEFLVSFYNNEISEKSEIFDDQFSVERPDGSNFTLKIRSTKLEDSAMYFCASSSGLSEAFFGQGTRLTVV.

The rearrangement uses TRBV9 and TRBJ1-1, with TRBD1 matching over 7 bases. There are 15 residues in the CDR3. Germline loops: CDR1 SGDLS, CDR2 YYNGEE. The trim removed 2 bases at V and 4 bases at J, leaving 8 bases unmatched. CDR3 residues: CASSVRGGGFTEAFF. The CDR3 DNA follows: TGTGCCAGCAGCGTCCGAGGAGGGGGCTTCACTGAAGCTTTCTTT.

The chain employs TRBV28 and TRBJ2-7; D gene ambiguous. Deletions cut 3 bases from V and 5 bases from J, with 14 bases between. Looked up from germline, CDR1 is MDHEN and CDR2 is SYDVKM. The CDR3 contains 14 residues. The CDR3 coding sequence is TGTGCCAGCAGTTTCTCGGGCCGGGTCCACGAGCAGTACTTC. It is translated as CASSFSGRVHEQYF.

The V gene is TRBV6-1, the J gene TRBJ1-2; 9 nucleotides match TRBD1. CDR1 is MNHNS and CDR2 is SASEGT in the germline V gene. The CDR3 is 15 residues long. The ends lost 1 base at V and 4 bases at J; junction bases unmatched: 4. CDR3 region: CASSEGVTGGYGYTF. DNA for the CDR3: TGTGCCAGCAGTGAAGGGGTGACAGGGGGCTATGGCTACACCTTC.

The chain joins TRBV19 to TRBJ2-6; D ambiguous. The CDR3 sequence is 15 residues long. The germline CDR1 and CDR2 sequences are LNHDA and SQIVND (reference sequence). V gave up 4 bases and J gave up 2 bases, with 9 bases separating them. In DNA form, the CDR3 reads TGTGCCAGTAGTAGGGTAGGGACTGGGGCCAACGTCCTGACTTTC. Translated, it gives CASSRVGTGANVLTF. Based on the CDR3 plus reference TRBV19 and TRBJ2-6, the full variable domain is DGGITQSPKYLFRKEGQNVTLSCEQNLNHDAMYWYRQDPGQGLRLIYYSQIVNDFQKGDIAEGYSVSREKKESFPLTVTSAQKNPTAFYLCASSRVGTGANVLTFGAGSRLTVL.

This chain uses TRBV7-9 with TRBJ2-7; D perhaps matches TRBD2 (5 bases). Trimming took 6 bases from V and 0 from J, leaving 18 bases between them. Germline lookup yields CDR1 SEHNR and CDR2 FQNEAQ (reference sequence). This CDR3 is 16 amino acids long. CDR3 sequence reads: CASRVVGQLGSYEQYF. The CDR3 DNA reads TGTGCCAGCAGAGTCGTCGGTCAACTAGGCTCCTACGAGCAGTACTTC.

The chain links TRBV5-6 to TRBJ2-7, with D unclear. The CDR3 consists of 15 residues. Trimming stripped 2 bases from V and 6 bases from J, with 18 bases between. Germline loops: CDR1 SGHDT, CDR2 YYEEEE. CDR3: CASSLRQLSLSEQYF. CDR3 coding DNA: TGTGCCAGCAGCTTAAGACAACTAAGCCTCTCCGAGCAGTACTTC.

This sequence joins TRBV6-6 and TRBJ2-7; unclear D gene. In germline, CDR1 is MNHNY, CDR2 SVGAGI (reference sequence). The CDR3 runs to 14 residues. V shed 2 bases and J shed 2 bases, with 10 bases lying between them. CDR3 loop: CASSYPETTYEQYF. As DNA, the CDR3 is TGTGCCAGCAGTTACCCGGAGACCACCTACGAGCAGTACTTC.

The CDR3 DNA reads TGTGCCAGCAGTTTACGCGGGTTACGGGACACTGAAGCTTTCTTT. Translating it yields CASSLRGLRDTEAFF. V usage is TRBV28 and J usage is TRBJ1-1; D is unclear. The V end lost 2 bases, the J end lost 3 bases, and 13 bases lay between the germline ends. This CDR3 contains 15 residues. Germline V gene lookup returns CDR1 MDHEN and CDR2 SYDVKM.

J is TRBJ2-3 and V is TRBV5-1; 9 bases align to TRBD2. V gave up 4 bases and J gave up 6 bases; unmatched junction bases: 12. Germline V gene lookup returns CDR1 SGHRS and CDR2 YFSETQ. The CDR3 extends over 16 amino acids. For the CDR3, the DNA is TGCGCCAGCAGCCTTCTAGAGCGGGGGGCCTCCGATACGCAGTATTTT. This gives the protein CASSLLERGASDTQYF.

This clone came up once. CDR3 sequence reads: CASSQDKGANYGYTF. The CDR3, as DNA: TGTGCCAGCAGCCAAGACAAGGGGGCTAACTATGGCTACACCTTC. V gene TRBV4-2 combines with J gene TRBJ1-2; D may be TRBD1 (6 bases). There are 15 residues in the CDR3. V was shortened by 0 bases and J by 0 bases, with 8 bases between the two germline ends. CDR1 is LGHNA, CDR2 YNFKEQ, per germline.

The chain couples TRBV29-1 to TRBJ1-1; D possibly corresponds to TRBD1 (6 bases). This CDR3 has 12 amino acids. CDR1 SQVTM and CDR2 ANQGSEA come from the germline V gene. V shed 7 bases and J shed 4 bases, with 13 bases lying between them. The CDR3 is CSGGGRSTEAFF. The CDR3 DNA reads TGCAGCGGAGGGGGACGGAGCACTGAAGCTTTCTTT.

CDR3 sequence reads: CAISEIGGPPNTGELFF. CDR3 in DNA: TGTGCCATCAGTGAGATAGGGGGGCCACCAAACACCGGGGAGCTGTTTTTT. The V and J genes are TRBV10-3 and TRBJ2-2, with D perhaps being TRBD1 or TRBD2 (6 bases each). CDR3 size: 17 residues. The V and J ends lost 2 bases and 2 bases respectively, with 15 bases between them. From germline, CDR1 is ENHRY and CDR2 SYGVKD.

Of note for this clone: Distinct nucleotide sequences in the sample also encode this CDR3. The chain couples TRBV2 to TRBJ1-5; D gene uncertain. Germline lookup yields CDR1 SNHLY and CDR2 FYNNEI. The CDR3 covers 13 residues. Trimming pared 4 bases from V and 4 bases from J, leaving 8 bases between. The CDR3 DNA reads TGTGCCAGCAGTGGGCAGAATAATCAGCCCCAGCATTTT. This codes for CASSGQNNQPQHF.

V and J are TRBV11-3 and TRBJ2-2; 7 bases fit TRBD2. Germline V gene sequence: CDR1 SGHNT, CDR2 YENEEA. The ends lost 4 bases at V and 3 bases at J; junction bases unmatched: 8. This CDR3 is built from 16 residues. The CDR3: CASSYPGTTYTGELFF. The DNA for the CDR3 is TGTGCCAGCAGCTATCCCGGGACTACCTACACCGGGGAGCTGTTTTTT.

The rearrangement joins TRBV2 to TRBJ1-4; the match to TRBD1 covers 7 bases. J lost 5 bases, V lost 7 bases, and 13 bases had no gene match. The CDR3 runs to 16 residues. Germline lookup yields CDR1 SNHLY and CDR2 FYNNEI. CDR3 region: CASILPTGTENEKLFF. The CDR3 DNA is TGTGCCAGCATCCTCCCCACCGGGACAGAAAATGAAAAACTGTTTTTT.

This clone was found a few times. The chain carries TRBV5-1 and TRBJ1-2, with D unresolved. The CDR3 runs 13 residues. V was pared by 1 base and J by 6 bases, with 10 bases between. The germline CDR1 and CDR2 sequences are SGHRS and YFSETQ. The CDR3 sequence: CASSLTEENGYTF. The CDR3 DNA reads TGCGCCAGCAGCTTGACAGAAGAAAATGGCTACACCTTC.

The gene calls are TRBV2 and TRBJ1-1; D gene ambiguous. The germline V and J ends were trimmed by 5 bases and 4 bases, with 17 bases remaining between them. The germline V gene encodes CDR1 SNHLY and CDR2 FYNNEI. There are 15 residues in the CDR3. The CDR3, as DNA: TGTGCCAGCAGTTCCAATAAGGGCAGTTCCACTGAAGCTTTCTTT. It specifies CASSSNKGSSTEAFF.

The chain uses TRBV10-1 and TRBJ2-7; D call uncertain. Trimming took off 6 bases at V and 5 bases at J, with 14 bases between the two ends. The V gene's germline CDR1 is WNHNN and CDR2 SYGVQD (reference sequence). This CDR3 is 13 amino acids long. CDR3 amino acids: CASRRAPQDEQYF. The CDR3 DNA sequence: TGCGCCAGCAGACGGGCACCCCAGGACGAGCAGTACTTC.

The chain is built from TRBV5-1 and TRBJ2-7; TRBD2 might be the D (6 bases). From germline, CDR1 is SGHRS and CDR2 YFSETQ. Trimming removed 4 bases at V and 0 bases at J, with 17 bases between. The CDR3 has 16 residues. The CDR3, as DNA: TGCGCCAGCAGCCCCCGGGGGATCGGCTCCTCCTACGAGCAGTACTTC. Translating gives CASSPRGIGSSYEQYF.

The chain carries TRBV7-9 and TRBJ2-5; D possibly corresponds to TRBD1 (6 bases). V gave up 4 bases and J gave up 5 bases, with 23 bases separating them. CDR3 length equals 17 residues. Germline lookup yields CDR1 SEHNR and CDR2 FQNEAQ (reference sequence). The CDR3: CASSYGSRSDRSETQYF. The DNA for the CDR3 is TGTGCCAGCAGCTACGGAAGTAGAAGCGACAGGTCGGAGACCCAGTACTTC.

The gene calls are TRBV18 and TRBJ1-6; D unresolved. The CDR3 loop spans 12 amino acids. Looked up from germline, CDR1 is KGHSH and CDR2 is LQKENI. The V and J ends lost 6 bases and 9 bases respectively, with 9 bases between them. In DNA form, the CDR3 reads TGTGCCAGCTCGGCAGGTATTTCACCCCTCCACTTT. It is translated as CASSAGISPLHF.